The 2 T cell receptor beta chains below all came from one sample that was sequenced in a study of blood T cell repertoires in COVID-19. Measured with immunoSEQ multiplex PCR; TCRdb has only the in-frame clones, and not every one. The data show 200,000 to 300,000 clones, 81% seen once. The material sequenced was peripheral blood. These receptors came from a woman older than 75 with acute or convalescent COVID-19.

J is TRBJ1-6 and V is TRBV6-5; TRBD1 aligns across 7 bases. J was trimmed by 0 bases and V by 7 bases; bases with no gene match: 3. The germline CDR1 and CDR2 sequences are MNHEY and SVGAGI. This CDR3 has 15 residues. This chain's CDR3 is CASKDRSSYNSPLHF. CDR3 bases: TGTGCCAGCAAGGACAGGAGCTCCTATAATTCACCCCTCCACTTT.

The chain is built from TRBV27 and TRBJ2-5; a possible D gene is TRBD2 (6 bases). Per the germline V gene, CDR1 is MNHEY and CDR2 is SMNVEV (reference sequence). This CDR3 comprises 14 residues. V lost 5 bases and J lost 5, with 15 bases in between. The CDR3 is CASSGTPESETQYF. The CDR3 DNA is TGTGCCAGCAGTGGGACTCCGGAATCCGAGACCCAGTACTTC.